Shown below are 25 T cell receptor beta chains from a single sample sequenced in a study of T-cell reconstitution after alpha-beta-depleted transplantation in children. Unique molecular identifiers were incorporated into the prepared TCRbeta library. In TCRdb, the PCR reads were re-called with MiXCR into one record per CDR3 protein. The sample records some 440,000 distinct CDR3 sequences, roughly 15% being singletons. The sequenced sample was PBMCs, mostly from graft donor cells, obtained 360 days after TCRalphabeta/CD19-depleted stem cell transplant. The receptors were gathered from a boy younger than two who had a stem cell transplant for Wiskott-Aldrich syndrome, so the T cells may come from the graft donor.

There are a few counts of this clonotype. This chain connects TRBV27 to TRBJ2-1, with TRBD2 identical over 9 bases. J gave up 9 bases and V 1 base, and 7 bases lay outside the gene matches. The CDR3 runs 15 residues. Germline values: CDR1 MNHEY, CDR2 SMNVEV (reference sequence). Written as DNA, the CDR3 is TGTGCCAGCAGTTTATTGGCTAGCGGGGCGGGTGAGCAGTTCTTC. It translates to CASSLLASGAGEQFF.

In this sample, this clonotype turned up a few times. The chain employs TRBV5-1 and TRBJ2-7; unclear D gene. There are 14 residues in the CDR3. The V gene lost 3 bases and the J gene lost 3 bases, with 13 bases spanning the gap. Germline V gene data show CDR1 as SGHRS and CDR2 as YFSETQ. CDR3 DNA: TGCGCCAGCAGCTCCCTAGGCTCGGGCTACGAGCAGTACTTC. Translating gives CASSSLGSGYEQYF.

This clonotype appeared many times. The rearrangement links TRBV18 to TRBJ2-3, with no clear D. CDR1 and CDR2 (germline): KGHSH, LQKENI. This CDR3 is 16 amino acids long. V dropped 6 bases and J dropped 1 base, with 17 bases sitting between them. This CDR3 reads CASSGFGSSGTDTQYF. The CDR3 DNA reads TGTGCCAGCTCGGGATTCGGCTCCTCTGGCACAGATACGCAGTATTTT.

This sequence joins TRBV3-1 and TRBJ2-3; D not certain. There are 15 residues in the CDR3. V lost 1 base and J lost 0, with 8 bases in between. Germline V gene data show CDR1 as LGHDT and CDR2 as YNNKEL (reference sequence). CDR3 region: CASSQVFSSTDTQYF. CDR3 in DNA: TGTGCCAGCAGCCAAGTTTTCTCTAGCACAGATACGCAGTATTTT.

There are a few counts of this clonotype. This chain uses TRBV29-1 with TRBJ2-1; TRBD1 might be the D (6 bases). Germline V gene data show CDR1 as SQVTM and CDR2 as ANQGSEA. The CDR3 is made up of 14 amino acids. Trimming took off 7 bases at V and 0 bases at J, with 13 bases between the two ends. The CDR3 loop reads CSALDSSSYNEQFF. CDR3 DNA sequence: TGCAGCGCGTTGGACAGCAGCTCCTACAATGAGCAGTTCTTC.

This clonotype was detected only a few times. The gene calls are TRBV3-1 and TRBJ2-4; D uncertain. CDR3 length equals 15 residues. V was cut by 4 bases and J by 0 bases, with 10 bases left in between. CDR1 is LGHDT and CDR2 is YNNKEL in the germline V gene (reference sequence). The CDR3 region is CASSPWGLAKNIQYF. For the CDR3, the DNA is TGTGCCAGCAGCCCTTGGGGTTTAGCCAAAAACATTCAGTACTTC.

This clonotype was recorded a few times. The chain links TRBV5-1 to TRBJ2-1, with a weak D call TRBD1 (5 bases). CDR1 is SGHRS and CDR2 is YFSETQ in the germline V gene. Trimming removed 5 bases from V and 4 bases from J, with 13 bases in between. This CDR3 region has 14 residues. CDR3 protein: CASSWGDFYNEQFF. The CDR3, as DNA: TGCGCCAGCAGTTGGGGCGACTTTTACAATGAGCAGTTCTTC. Supplemented by reference TRBV5-1 and TRBJ2-1, the full variable domain reads KAGVTQTPRYLIKTRGQQVTLSCSPISGHRSVSWYQQTPGQGLQFLFEYFSETQRNKGNFPGRFSGRQFSNSRSEMNVSTLELGDSALYLCASSWGDFYNEQFFGPGTRLTVL.

This clonotype was seen more than once but under ten times. The V and J genes are TRBV5-1 and TRBJ1-6; the D is unclear. The germline V gene has CDR1 SGHRS and CDR2 YFSETQ. The CDR3 has 16 residues. The V and J ends lost 0 bases and 6 bases respectively, with 13 bases between them. CDR3 nucleotides: TGCGCCAGCAGCTTGGCGCACCGGACGGGTAATTCACCCCTCCACTTT. Amino acid sequence: CASSLAHRTGNSPLHF.

The chain is built from TRBV7-2 and TRBJ2-7; D uncertain. Trimming cost V 4 bases and J 6 bases, with 13 bases left between them. In germline, CDR1 is SGHTA, CDR2 FQGNSA. The CDR3 totals 13 residues. Here the CDR3 reads CASSSRVSAEQYF. The CDR3 DNA reads TGTGCCAGCAGCTCCCGAGTCTCTGCCGAGCAGTACTTC.

This chain joins TRBV27 and TRBJ2-3; either TRBD1 or TRBD2 may supply D (5 bases each). This CDR3 spans 15 amino acids. V lost 6 bases, J lost 3 bases, and 16 bases lay in between. CDR1 is MNHEY and CDR2 is SMNVEV in the germline V gene (reference sequence). The CDR3 sequence is CASSPSGRRTDTQYF. CDR3 coding DNA: TGTGCCAGCAGCCCCTCGGGGCGTAGAACAGATACGCAGTATTTT.

This clonotype has just one count. The rearrangement uses TRBV20-1 and TRBJ2-1, with TRBD1 matching 10 bases. The CDR3 totals 15 residues. Germline trimming cut 3 bases from V and 0 bases from J; bases unmatched to any gene: 2. Germline V gene data show CDR1 as DFQATT and CDR2 as SNEGSKA (reference sequence). The CDR3 nucleotides read TGCAGTGCTAGGACAGGGGGCTACTCCTACAATGAGCAGTTCTTC. It encodes CSARTGGYSYNEQFF.

This chain uses TRBV6-6 with TRBJ2-7, with a tentative D call TRBD2 (6 bases). This CDR3 has 12 amino acids. Germline V gene lookup returns CDR1 MNHNY and CDR2 SVGAGI (reference sequence). The V and J ends lost 5 bases and 4 bases respectively, with 9 bases between them. CDR3 nucleotide sequence: TGTGCCAGCAGTACGACTAGATACGAGCAGTACTTC. Translating it yields CASSTTRYEQYF.

This chain links TRBV13 with TRBJ2-5; TRBD2 agrees at 14 bases. The CDR3 spans 16 residues. V gave up 5 bases and J gave up 5 bases; unmatched junction bases: 7. Germline assignment: CDR1 PRHDT and CDR2 FYEKMQ (reference sequence). The CDR3 is CASSMTSGRARETQYF. In nucleotides, the CDR3 is TGTGCCAGCAGCATGACTAGCGGGAGGGCCAGGGAGACCCAGTACTTC.

This clonotype occurred a few times. The chain couples TRBV4-3 to TRBJ2-5; TRBD2 is a possible D gene (6 bases). Germline lookup yields CDR1 LGHNA and CDR2 YSLEER. V dropped 0 bases and J dropped 2 bases, with 13 bases sitting between them. This CDR3 is built from 16 residues. CDR3 sequence reads: CASSQDWRVGQETQYF. The CDR3, as DNA: TGCGCCAGCAGCCAAGATTGGAGGGTAGGGCAAGAGACCCAGTACTTC.

This clonotype was observed a handful of times. CDR3 nucleotides: TGTGCCACCAGCAGAGGTATCACTAGTAAGACCTACAATGAGCAGTTCTTC. Translated: CATSRGITSKTYNEQFF. The rearrangement links TRBV15 to TRBJ2-1; TRBD2 might be the D (5 bases). CDR3 length equals 17 residues. Germline values: CDR1 LNHNV, CDR2 YYDKDF (reference sequence). The ends were cut back, 1 base at V and 2 bases at J, with 15 bases in the middle.

The chain couples TRBV20-1 to TRBJ2-7, with TRBD2 identical over 13 bases. CDR1 is DFQATT and CDR2 is SNEGSKA in the germline V gene (reference sequence). V lost 5 bases and J lost 1; bases outside the gene matches: 5. The CDR3 runs to 15 residues. The CDR3 region is CSAPPGLAGSYEQYF. CDR3 DNA: TGCAGTGCTCCCCCGGGACTAGCGGGGTCCTACGAGCAGTACTTC.

This sequence joins TRBV25-1 and TRBJ2-7; the match to TRBD1 covers 7 bases. Per germline, CDR1 MGHDK and CDR2 SYGVNS. With 5 bases clipped from V and 3 bases from J, the junction kept 4 bases outside the gene matches. The CDR3 spans 13 residues. CDR3 DNA: TGTGCCAGCAGTAAAGGACAGGTCTACGAGCAGTACTTC. It yields the protein CASSKGQVYEQYF.

This clonotype came up many times. The V call is TRBV18, the J call TRBJ2-5, with D unclear. CDR3 length equals 13 residues. Germline CDR1 and CDR2: KGHSH and LQKENI. Trimming took off 5 bases at V and 5 bases at J, with 12 bases between the two ends. CDR3 protein: CASSSTMLETQYF. For the CDR3, the DNA is TGTGCCAGCTCATCGACAATGCTTGAGACCCAGTACTTC.

The sample holds one count of this clonotype. The V and J genes are TRBV3-1 and TRBJ2-5; 9 bases line up with TRBD2. The trim removed 4 bases at V and 5 bases at J, leaving 5 bases unmatched. The CDR3 totals 14 residues. Germline V gives CDR1 LGHDT, CDR2 YNNKEL (reference sequence). CDR3 coding DNA: TGTGCCAGCAGCCCCAGCGGGGGGAGGGAGACCCAGTACTTC. Protein: CASSPSGGRETQYF.

The chain combines TRBV12-3 or TRBV12-4 with TRBJ2-7; 8 nucleotides match TRBD2. The ends lost 6 bases at V and 5 bases at J; junction bases unmatched: 18. This CDR3 has 17 residues. CDR3 coding DNA: TGTGCCAGCAGCCAACACCCGGGGGGGGTTTTTTTGAACGAGCAGTACTTC. The encoded protein is CASSQHPGGVFLNEQYF.

This clonotype was observed a handful of times. The genes are TRBV20-1 and TRBJ2-7; maybe TRBD2 (6 bases). Germline V gene lookup returns CDR1 DFQATT and CDR2 SNEGSKA (reference sequence). V was trimmed by 4 bases and J by 2 bases, leaving 12 bases between them. CDR3 length equals 13 residues. The CDR3 sequence is CSAIRDFAYEQYF. In DNA, the CDR3 is TGCAGTGCTATCCGGGACTTTGCCTACGAGCAGTACTTC.

This clonotype was counted only a few times. The V and J genes are TRBV5-1 and TRBJ2-7; 8 bases match TRBD1. There are 14 residues in the CDR3. With 1 base clipped from V and 6 bases from J, the junction kept 6 bases outside the gene matches. The germline V gene has CDR1 SGHRS and CDR2 YFSETQ. The CDR3 here is CASSLWTGWSEQYF. CDR3 DNA: TGCGCCAGCAGCTTGTGGACAGGGTGGAGCGAGCAGTACTTC.

This clonotype showed up just a few times. The CDR3 is CASSLMGPPHPFFNEQFF. The CDR3 DNA reads TGTGCCAGCAGTTTAATGGGCCCTCCCCATCCTTTCTTCAATGAGCAGTTCTTC. This chain joins TRBV12-3 or TRBV12-4 and TRBJ2-1, with D unclear. The ends were cut back, 2 bases at V and 6 bases at J, with 23 bases in the middle. The CDR3 has 18 amino acids.

The V and J genes are TRBV11-1 and TRBJ2-1; D may match TRBD1 or TRBD2 (5 bases each). The ends were cut back, 1 base at V and 0 bases at J, with 19 bases in the middle. Germline V gene lookup returns CDR1 SGHAT and CDR2 FQDESV (reference sequence). This CDR3 spans 19 amino acids. CDR3 amino acids: CASSLVAPRWGSSYNEQFF. CDR3 bases: TGTGCCAGCAGCTTAGTAGCGCCCCGGTGGGGGAGCTCCTACAATGAGCAGTTCTTC. Combining the CDR3 with reference TRBV11-1 and TRBJ2-1 gives the whole variable domain EAEVAQSPRYKITEKSQAVAFWCDPISGHATLYWYRQILGQGPELLVQFQDESVVDDSQLPKDRFSAERLKGVDSTLKIQPAELGDSAMYLCASSLVAPRWGSSYNEQFFGPGTRLTVL.

DNA of the CDR3: TGTGCCATCAGTAAGACTAGCGACGGCTACGAGCAGTACTTC. It translates to CAISKTSDGYEQYF. The V call is TRBV10-3, the J call TRBJ2-7; TRBD2 matches at 8 bases. The V and J ends lost 5 bases and 3 bases, in that order; junction bases with no gene match: 6. Germline V gives CDR1 ENHRY, CDR2 SYGVKD. This CDR3 contains 14 residues.